The present T cell receptor beta chain was sequenced within a study of blood T cell repertoires in COVID-19. Across the whole study: Italy, Spain and the United States were the sources of the convalescent and acute COVID-19 samples. PBMCs, B-cell-depleted T cells, or T cells provided the cDNA or gDNA that made up the material.

As handled by the study authors: Amplification of reference gene primers provided the estimated nucleated cell counts. Here immunoSEQ multiplex PCR was the method, and the copy in TCRdb shows in-frame clones only, minus some. That table is the source of V, J and clone size, and D and trimming were worked out from the DNA. The table records about 250,000 clones, less than 90% of them present only once. Worth noting for this clone: The same CDR3 is also encoded by other DNA sequences in this sample.

This clonotype was sampled from a woman in her 40s who had recovered from COVID-19. Sequences were obtained from peripheral blood.

The CDR3 nucleotides are TGTGCCAGCTCACAGACCCAGGGGGGTAGCACAGATACGCAGTATTTT. It encodes CASSQTQGGSTDTQYF. V usage is TRBV18 and J usage is TRBJ2-3; perhaps TRBD1 as D (7 bases). The length of the CDR3 is 16 residues. V was cut by 4 bases and J by 0 bases, with 14 bases left in between. CDR1 and CDR2 from the germline V gene are KGHSH and LQKENI.